This TCR beta chain appears in the sequencing data of a study of blood T cell repertoires in COVID-19. At the level of the study: T cells, B-cell-depleted T cells, or PBMCs supplied cDNA or gDNA.

Trimming took 1 base from V and 1 from J, leaving 13 bases between them. Germline CDR1 reads SEHNR; CDR2 reads FQNEAQ (reference sequence). This CDR3 is 16 amino acids long. In the original analysis: From reference gene primer amplification, estimates of nucleated cell counts were derived. Profiled with immunoSEQ multiplex PCR; TCRdb holds only in-frame clones, not every one. V and J calls and clone size are given by that table; D and trimming were obtained from the DNA. The sample gives about 210,000 clones, over 75% of which show up once; approximately 7.2% is in the top ten. Sequencing was performed on PBMCs or T cells enriched from blood (not recorded which). The V gene is TRBV7-9, the J gene TRBJ1-2; D ambiguous. The origin of this receptor is a man under 40 in a cohort exposed to, infected with or recovered from COVID-19 (not recorded which). The CDR3 loop is CASSLDGGGYNYGYTF. CDR3 nucleotide sequence: TGTGCCAGCAGCTTAGATGGTGGAGGGTATAACTATGGCTACACCTTC.